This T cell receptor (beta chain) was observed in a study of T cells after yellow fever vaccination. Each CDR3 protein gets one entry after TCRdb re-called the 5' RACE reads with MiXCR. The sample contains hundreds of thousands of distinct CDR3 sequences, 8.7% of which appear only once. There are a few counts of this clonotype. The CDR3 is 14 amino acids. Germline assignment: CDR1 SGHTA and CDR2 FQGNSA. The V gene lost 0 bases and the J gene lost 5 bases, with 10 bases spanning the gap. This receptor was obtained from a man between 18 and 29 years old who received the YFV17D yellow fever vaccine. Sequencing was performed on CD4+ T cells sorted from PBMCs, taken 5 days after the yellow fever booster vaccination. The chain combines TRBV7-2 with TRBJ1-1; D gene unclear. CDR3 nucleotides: TGTGCCAGCAGCTTAGCGTGGGAACGGACTGAAGCTTTCTTT. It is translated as CASSLAWERTEAFF.